One T cell receptor (beta chain) is described in this entry. This sample was included in a study of CD8 T cells in Susac syndrome. Germline lookup yields CDR1 SQVTM and CDR2 ANQGSEA. V dropped 0 bases and J dropped 4 bases, with 16 bases sitting between them. The CDR3 runs to 15 residues. The RNA input was roughly 0.45 to 1 ug, and it was reverse transcribed with random hexamers. MiXCR, applied by TCRdb to the immunoSEQ multiplex PCR reads, yields one record per CDR3 protein. This sample has around 190,000 distinct CDR3 sequences; about 95% occur once, and the top ten carry 0.15% to 0.2%. The TCR was taken from a human donor with multiple sclerosis. The sample comprised CD8+ T cells from PBMCs. V gene TRBV29-1 combines with J gene TRBJ2-7, with TRBD1 as a possible D gene (5 bases). CDR3 nucleotides: TGCAGCGTTGAAGAAGGGCAGGGTGGCACGTACGAGCAGTACTTC. This encodes CSVEEGQGGTYEQYF.